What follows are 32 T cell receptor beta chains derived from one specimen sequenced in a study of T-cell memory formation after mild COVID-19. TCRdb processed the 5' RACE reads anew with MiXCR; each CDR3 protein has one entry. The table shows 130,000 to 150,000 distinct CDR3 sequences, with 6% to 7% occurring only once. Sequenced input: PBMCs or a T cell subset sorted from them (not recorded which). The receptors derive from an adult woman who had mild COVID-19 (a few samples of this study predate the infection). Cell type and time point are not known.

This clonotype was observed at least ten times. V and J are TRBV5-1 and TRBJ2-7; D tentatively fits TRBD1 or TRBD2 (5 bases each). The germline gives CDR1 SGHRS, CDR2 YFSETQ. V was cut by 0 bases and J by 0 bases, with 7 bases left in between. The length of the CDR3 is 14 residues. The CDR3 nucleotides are TGCGCCAGCAGCTTGGTTGGGGGCTCCTACGAGCAGTACTTC. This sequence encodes CASSLVGGSYEQYF.

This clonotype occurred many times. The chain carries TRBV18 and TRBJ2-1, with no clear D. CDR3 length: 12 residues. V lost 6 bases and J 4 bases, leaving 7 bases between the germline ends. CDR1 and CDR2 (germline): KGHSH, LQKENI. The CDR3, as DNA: TGTGCCAGCTCCCCGGATTACAATGAGCAGTTCTTC. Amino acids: CASSPDYNEQFF.

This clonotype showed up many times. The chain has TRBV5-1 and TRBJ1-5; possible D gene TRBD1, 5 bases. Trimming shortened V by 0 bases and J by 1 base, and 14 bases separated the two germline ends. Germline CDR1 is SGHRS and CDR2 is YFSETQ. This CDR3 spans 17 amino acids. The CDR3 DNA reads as TGCGCCAGCAGCTTGGGACCTCTAGGGGTAAGCAATCAGCCCCAGCATTTT. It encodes CASSLGPLGVSNQPQHF.

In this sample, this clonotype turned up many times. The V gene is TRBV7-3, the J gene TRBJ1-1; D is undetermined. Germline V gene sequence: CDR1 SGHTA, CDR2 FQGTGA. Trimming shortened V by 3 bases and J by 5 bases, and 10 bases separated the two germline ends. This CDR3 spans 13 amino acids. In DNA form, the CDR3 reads TGTGCCAGCAGCTTGGGCGAGGGTACTGAAGCTTTCTTT. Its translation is CASSLGEGTEAFF. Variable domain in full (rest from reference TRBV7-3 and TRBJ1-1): GAGVSQTPSNKVTEKGKYVELRCDPISGHTALYWYRQSLGQGPEFLIYFQGTGAADDSGLPNDRFFAVRPEGSVSTLKIQRTERGDSAVYLCASSLGEGTEAFFGQGTRLTVV.

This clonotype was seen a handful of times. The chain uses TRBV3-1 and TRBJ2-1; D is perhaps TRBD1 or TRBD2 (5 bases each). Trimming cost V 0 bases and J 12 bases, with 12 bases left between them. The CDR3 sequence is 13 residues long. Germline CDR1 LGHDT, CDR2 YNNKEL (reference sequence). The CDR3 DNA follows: TGTGCCAGCAGCCAAGATTTAGAGGGGCCGCAGTTCTTC. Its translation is CASSQDLEGPQFF.

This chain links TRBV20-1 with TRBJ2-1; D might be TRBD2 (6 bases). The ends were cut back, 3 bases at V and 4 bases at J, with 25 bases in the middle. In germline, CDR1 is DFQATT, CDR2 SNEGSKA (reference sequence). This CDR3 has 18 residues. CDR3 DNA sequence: TGCAGTGCTAGCCGGGTAGGACCGGGGGTAGGCCCTTACAATGAGCAGTTCTTC. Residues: CSASRVGPGVGPYNEQFF.

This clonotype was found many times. The CDR3 region has the DNA TGTGCCAGTAGTATAGCGGCCCCGTCCTACGAGCAGTACTTC. Amino acids: CASSIAAPSYEQYF. The chain joins TRBV19 to TRBJ2-7; the D is unclear. Looked up from germline, CDR1 is LNHDA and CDR2 is SQIVND (reference sequence). This CDR3 has 14 residues. V lost 1 base, J lost 1 base, and 8 bases lay in between.

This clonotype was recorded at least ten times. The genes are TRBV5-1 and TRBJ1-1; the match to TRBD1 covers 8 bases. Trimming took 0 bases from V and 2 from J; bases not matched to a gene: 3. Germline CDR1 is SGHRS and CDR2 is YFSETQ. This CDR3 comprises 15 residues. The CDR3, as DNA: TGCGCCAGCAGCTTGGATGGACAGGGCAACACTGAAGCTTTCTTT. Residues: CASSLDGQGNTEAFF.

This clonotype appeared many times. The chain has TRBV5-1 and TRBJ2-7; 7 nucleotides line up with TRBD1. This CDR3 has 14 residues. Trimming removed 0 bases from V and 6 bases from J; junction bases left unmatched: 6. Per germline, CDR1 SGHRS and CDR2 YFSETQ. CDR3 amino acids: CASSLAGQPIEQYF. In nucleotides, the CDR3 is TGCGCCAGCAGCTTGGCGGGACAGCCAATCGAGCAGTACTTC.

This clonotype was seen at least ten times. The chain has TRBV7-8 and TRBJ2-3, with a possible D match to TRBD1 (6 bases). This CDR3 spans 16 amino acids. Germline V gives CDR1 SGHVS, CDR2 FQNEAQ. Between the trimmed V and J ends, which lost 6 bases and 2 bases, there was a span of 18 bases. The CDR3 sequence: CASSTHRVPSTDTQYF. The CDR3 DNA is TGTGCCAGCAGTACGCACAGGGTCCCCTCCACAGATACGCAGTATTTT. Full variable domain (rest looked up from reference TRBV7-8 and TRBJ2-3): GAGVSQSPRYKVAKRGQDVALRCDPISGHVSLFWYQQALGQGPEFLTYFQNEAQLDKSGLPSDRFFAERPEGSVSTLKIQRTQQEDSAVYLCASSTHRVPSTDTQYFGPGTRLTVL.

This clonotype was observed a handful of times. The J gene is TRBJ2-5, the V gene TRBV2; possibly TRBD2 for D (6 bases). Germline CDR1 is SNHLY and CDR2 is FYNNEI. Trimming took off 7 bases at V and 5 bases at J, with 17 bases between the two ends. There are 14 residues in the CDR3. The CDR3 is CASNEGGLAETQYF. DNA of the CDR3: TGTGCCAGCAATGAGGGTGGGCTAGCGGAGACCCAGTACTTC.

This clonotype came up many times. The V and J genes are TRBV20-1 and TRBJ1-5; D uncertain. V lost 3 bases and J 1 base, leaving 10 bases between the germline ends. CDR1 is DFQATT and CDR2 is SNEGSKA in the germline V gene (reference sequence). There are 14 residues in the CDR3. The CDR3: CSASRGESNQPQHF. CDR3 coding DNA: TGCAGTGCTAGCCGCGGGGAAAGCAATCAGCCCCAGCATTTT.

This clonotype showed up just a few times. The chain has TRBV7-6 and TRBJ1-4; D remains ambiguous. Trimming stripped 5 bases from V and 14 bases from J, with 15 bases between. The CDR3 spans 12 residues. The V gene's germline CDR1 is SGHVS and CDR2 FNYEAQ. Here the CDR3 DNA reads TGTGCCAGCAGCCCCGTAGCTGAAGAGCTGTTTTTT. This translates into CASSPVAEELFF.

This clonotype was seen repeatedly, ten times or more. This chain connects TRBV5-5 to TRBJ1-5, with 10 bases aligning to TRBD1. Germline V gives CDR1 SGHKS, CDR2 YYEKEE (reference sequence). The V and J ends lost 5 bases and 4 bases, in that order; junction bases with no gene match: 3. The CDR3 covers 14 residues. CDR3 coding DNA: TGTGCCAGCAGTAGGACAGGGGGAAATCAGCCCCAGCATTTT. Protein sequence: CASSRTGGNQPQHF.

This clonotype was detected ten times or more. The CDR3: CASSLGPPGQGLIGVEAFF. CDR3 bases: TGTGCCAGCAGCTTGGGCCCCCCGGGACAGGGGTTGATAGGGGTGGAAGCTTTCTTT. The rearrangement joins TRBV5-6 to TRBJ1-1; 10 bases match TRBD1. Looked up from germline, CDR1 is SGHDT and CDR2 is YYEEEE. V shed 0 bases and J 8 bases; nucleotides not matched to a gene: 19. The CDR3 loop spans 19 amino acids.

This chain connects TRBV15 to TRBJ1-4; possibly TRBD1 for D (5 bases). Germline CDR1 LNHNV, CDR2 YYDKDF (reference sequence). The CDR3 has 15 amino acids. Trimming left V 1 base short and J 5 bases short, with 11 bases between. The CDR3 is CATSRAGSVNEKLFF. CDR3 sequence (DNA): TGTGCCACCAGCAGAGCAGGGAGCGTCAATGAAAAACTGTTTTTT.

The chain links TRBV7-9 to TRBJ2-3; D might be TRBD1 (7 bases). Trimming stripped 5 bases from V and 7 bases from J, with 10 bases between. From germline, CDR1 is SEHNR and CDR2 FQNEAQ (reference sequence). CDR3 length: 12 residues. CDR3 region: CASSPGGYTQYF. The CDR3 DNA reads TGTGCCAGCAGCCCAGGGGGGTATACGCAGTATTTT.

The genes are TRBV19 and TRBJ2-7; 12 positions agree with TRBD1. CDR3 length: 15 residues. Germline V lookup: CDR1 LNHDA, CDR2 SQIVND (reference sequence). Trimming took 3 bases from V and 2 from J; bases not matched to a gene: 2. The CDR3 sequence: CASSIRDRGPYEQYF. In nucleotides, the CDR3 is TGTGCCAGTAGTATCCGGGACAGGGGGCCCTACGAGCAGTACTTC.

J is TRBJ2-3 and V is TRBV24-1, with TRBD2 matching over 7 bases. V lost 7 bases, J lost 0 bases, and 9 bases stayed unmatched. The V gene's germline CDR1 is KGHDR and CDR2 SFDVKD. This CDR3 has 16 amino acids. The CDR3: CATSLRLASSTDTQYF. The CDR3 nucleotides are TGTGCCACCAGCCTCCGACTAGCTTCAAGCACAGATACGCAGTATTTT.

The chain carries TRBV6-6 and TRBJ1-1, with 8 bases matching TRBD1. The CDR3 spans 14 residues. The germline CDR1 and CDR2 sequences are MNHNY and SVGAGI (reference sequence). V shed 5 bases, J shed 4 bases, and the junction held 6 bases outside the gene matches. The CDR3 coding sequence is TGTGCCAGCAGTGCCGGACAGGGTTTCACTGAAGCTTTCTTT. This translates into CASSAGQGFTEAFF.

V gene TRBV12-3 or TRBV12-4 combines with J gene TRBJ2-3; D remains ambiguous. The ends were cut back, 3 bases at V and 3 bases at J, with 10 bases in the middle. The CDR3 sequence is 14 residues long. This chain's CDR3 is CASSFSPDTDTQYF. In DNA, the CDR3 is TGTGCCAGCAGTTTTAGCCCGGATACAGATACGCAGTATTTT.

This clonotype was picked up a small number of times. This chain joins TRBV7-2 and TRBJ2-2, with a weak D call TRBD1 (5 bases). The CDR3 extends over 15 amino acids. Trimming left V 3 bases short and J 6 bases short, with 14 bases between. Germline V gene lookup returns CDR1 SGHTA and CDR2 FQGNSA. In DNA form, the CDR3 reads TGTGCCAGCAGCTTTACTACGCAGGGCCCCGGGGAGCTGTTTTTT. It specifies CASSFTTQGPGELFF.

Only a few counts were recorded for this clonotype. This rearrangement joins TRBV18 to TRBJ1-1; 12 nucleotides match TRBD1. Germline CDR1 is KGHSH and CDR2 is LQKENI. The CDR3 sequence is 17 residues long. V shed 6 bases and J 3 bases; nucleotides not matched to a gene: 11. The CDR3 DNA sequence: TGTGCCAGCTCCGCAGGGGACAGGGGGCTCGCGGACACTGAAGCTTTCTTT. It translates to CASSAGDRGLADTEAFF. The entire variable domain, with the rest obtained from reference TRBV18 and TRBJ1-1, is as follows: NAGVMQNPRHLVRRRGQEARLRCSPMKGHSHVYWYRQLPEEGLKFMVYLQKENIIDESGMPKERFSAEFPKEGPSILRIQQVVRGDSAAYFCASSAGDRGLADTEAFFGQGTRLTVV.

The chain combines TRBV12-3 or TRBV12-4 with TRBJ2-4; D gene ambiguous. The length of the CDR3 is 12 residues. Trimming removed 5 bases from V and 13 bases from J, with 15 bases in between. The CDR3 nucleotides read TGTGCCAGCAGTCGGAACAATAAGGGACAGTACTTC. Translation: CASSRNNKGQYF.

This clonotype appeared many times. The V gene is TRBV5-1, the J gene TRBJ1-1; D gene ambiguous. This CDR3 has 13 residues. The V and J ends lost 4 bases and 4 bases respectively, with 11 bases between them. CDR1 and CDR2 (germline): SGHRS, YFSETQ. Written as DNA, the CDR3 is TGCGCCAGCAGCCTGAACAGTTTCACTGAAGCTTTCTTT. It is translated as CASSLNSFTEAFF.

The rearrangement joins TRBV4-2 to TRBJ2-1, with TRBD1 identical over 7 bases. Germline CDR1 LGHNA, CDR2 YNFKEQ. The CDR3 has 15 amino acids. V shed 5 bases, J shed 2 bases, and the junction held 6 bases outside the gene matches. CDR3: CASSLDRATYNEQFF. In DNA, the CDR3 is TGTGCCAGCAGCTTAGACAGGGCAACCTACAATGAGCAGTTCTTC.

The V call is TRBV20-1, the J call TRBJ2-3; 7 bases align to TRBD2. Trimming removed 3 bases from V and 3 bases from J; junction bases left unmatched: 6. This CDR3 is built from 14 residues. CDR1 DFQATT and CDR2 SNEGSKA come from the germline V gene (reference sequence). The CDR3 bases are TGCAGTGCTAGGGCCAGCGGGACGACAGATACGCAGTATTTT. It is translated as CSARASGTTDTQYF.

As DNA, the CDR3 is TGTGCCAGCAGGGAGAATACCGAGCAGTACTTC. Amino acid sequence: CASRENTEQYF. The chain employs TRBV2 and TRBJ2-7; D not certain. The CDR3 runs to 11 residues. In germline, CDR1 is SNHLY, CDR2 FYNNEI. Trimming took 6 bases from V and 6 from J, leaving 9 bases between them.

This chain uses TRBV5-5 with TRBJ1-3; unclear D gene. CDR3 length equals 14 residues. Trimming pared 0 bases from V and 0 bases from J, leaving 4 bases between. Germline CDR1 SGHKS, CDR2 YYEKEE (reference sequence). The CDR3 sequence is CASSLVLSGNTIYF. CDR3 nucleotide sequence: TGTGCCAGCAGCTTGGTGCTCTCTGGAAACACCATATATTTT.

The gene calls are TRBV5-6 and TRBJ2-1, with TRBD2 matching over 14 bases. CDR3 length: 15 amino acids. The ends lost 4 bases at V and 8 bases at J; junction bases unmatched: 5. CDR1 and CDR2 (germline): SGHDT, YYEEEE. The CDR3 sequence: CASSLTSGGADEQFF. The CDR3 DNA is TGTGCCAGCAGCCTGACTAGCGGGGGGGCCGATGAGCAGTTCTTC.

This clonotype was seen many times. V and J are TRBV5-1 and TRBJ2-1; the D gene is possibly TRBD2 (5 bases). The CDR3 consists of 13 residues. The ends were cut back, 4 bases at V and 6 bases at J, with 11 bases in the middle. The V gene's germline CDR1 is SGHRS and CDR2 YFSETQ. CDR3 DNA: TGCGCCAGCAGCCCGGGGAGAGGCAATGAGCAGTTCTTC. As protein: CASSPGRGNEQFF.

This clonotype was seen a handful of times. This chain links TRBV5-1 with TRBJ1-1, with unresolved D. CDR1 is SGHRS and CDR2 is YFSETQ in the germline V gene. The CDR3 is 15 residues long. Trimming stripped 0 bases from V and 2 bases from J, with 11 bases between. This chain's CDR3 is CASSLEGSPNTEAFF. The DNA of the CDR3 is TGCGCCAGCAGCTTGGAGGGCAGCCCTAACACTGAAGCTTTCTTT.